This TCR beta chain was captured in a study of T cells after posttransplantation cyclophosphamide. Points from the study as a whole: Later blood repertoires were often dominated by clones from the donor CD8+ memory compartment. After PTCy, TRB diversity resembled that of CNI/methotrexate controls.

Sequenced by immunoSEQ multiplex PCR; TCRdb stores in-frame clones only, minus some. Of tens of thousands of clones in the sample, 93% were seen once. On the day of bone marrow donation, the related graft donor provided peripheral blood. This clone showed up just once. What it binds is not known. The sequence was obtained from a woman aged 25 to 45 in good health and a related stem cell transplant donor. The sequenced sample was PBMCs.

Here the CDR3 reads CAWSVFAGASGNTIYF. CDR3 nucleotides: TGTGCCTGGAGTGTTTTCGCAGGGGCGTCCGGAAACACCATATATTTT. The chain joins TRBV30 to TRBJ1-3, with D perhaps TRBD1 (6 bases). This CDR3 has 16 amino acids. In germline, CDR1 is GTSNPN, CDR2 SVGIG (reference sequence). V gave up 0 bases and J gave up 4 bases, with 16 bases separating them.